The clone carrying this T cell receptor beta chain was detected many times. The antigen remains undetermined. These data come from a study of neurological immune-mediated disorders. TCRdb reprocessed the 5' RACE reads via MiXCR and lists one record per CDR3 protein. The table records under 70,000 distinct CDR3 sequences, around 3.4% of them present only once. CDR3 length equals 15 residues. V lost 8 bases and J 0 bases, leaving 11 bases between the germline ends. Study-wide results and caveats: TCR-beta repertoires seemed private in all groups, with no expanded CDR3 amino acid sequences shared.

The origin of this receptor is a woman aged 55-70 years with multiple sclerosis. Sequenced input: PBMCs. The gene calls are TRBV12-3 or TRBV12-4 and TRBJ1-6; unclear D gene. CDR3: CASGLSRSYNSPLHF. CDR3 nucleotides: TGTGCCAGCGGGTTGAGCCGCTCCTATAATTCACCCCTCCACTTT.